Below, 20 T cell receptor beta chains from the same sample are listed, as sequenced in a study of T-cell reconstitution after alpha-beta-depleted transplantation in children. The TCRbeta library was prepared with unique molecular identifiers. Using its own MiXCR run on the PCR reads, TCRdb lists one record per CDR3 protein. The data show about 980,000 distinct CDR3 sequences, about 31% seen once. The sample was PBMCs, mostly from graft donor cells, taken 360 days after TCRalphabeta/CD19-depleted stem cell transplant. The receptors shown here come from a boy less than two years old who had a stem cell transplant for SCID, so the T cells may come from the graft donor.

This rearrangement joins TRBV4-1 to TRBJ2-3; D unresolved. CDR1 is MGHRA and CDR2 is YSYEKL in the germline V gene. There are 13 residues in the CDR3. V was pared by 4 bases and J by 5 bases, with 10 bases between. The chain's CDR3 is CASSRASGDTQYF. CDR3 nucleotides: TGCGCCAGCAGCCGCGCCTCGGGAGATACGCAGTATTTT.

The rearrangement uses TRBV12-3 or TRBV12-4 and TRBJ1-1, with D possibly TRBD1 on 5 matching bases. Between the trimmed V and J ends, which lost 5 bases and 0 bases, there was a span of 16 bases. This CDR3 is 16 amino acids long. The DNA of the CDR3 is TGTGCCAGCAGTCCAAGAAAGACAGCGATGAACACTGAAGCTTTCTTT. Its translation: CASSPRKTAMNTEAFF.

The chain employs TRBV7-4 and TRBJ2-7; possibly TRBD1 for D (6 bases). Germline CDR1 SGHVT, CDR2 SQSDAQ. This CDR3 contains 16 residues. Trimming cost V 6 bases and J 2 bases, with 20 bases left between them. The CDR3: CASSYRHRVRAYEQYF. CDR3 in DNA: TGTGCCAGCAGTTACCGACACAGGGTTCGCGCCTACGAGCAGTACTTC.

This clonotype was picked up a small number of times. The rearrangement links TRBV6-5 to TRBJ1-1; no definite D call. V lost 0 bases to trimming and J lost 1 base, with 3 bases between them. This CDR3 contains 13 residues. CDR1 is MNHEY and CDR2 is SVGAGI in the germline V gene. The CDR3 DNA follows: TGTGCCAGCAGTTACTCAAAGAACACTGAAGCTTTCTTT. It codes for CASSYSKNTEAFF.

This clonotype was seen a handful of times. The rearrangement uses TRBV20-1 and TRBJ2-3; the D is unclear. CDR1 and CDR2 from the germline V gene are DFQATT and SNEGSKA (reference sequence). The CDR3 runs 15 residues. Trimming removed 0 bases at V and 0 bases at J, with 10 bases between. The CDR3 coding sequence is TGCAGTGCTAGAGACCCGCGAGGCAGCACAGATACGCAGTATTTT. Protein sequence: CSARDPRGSTDTQYF.

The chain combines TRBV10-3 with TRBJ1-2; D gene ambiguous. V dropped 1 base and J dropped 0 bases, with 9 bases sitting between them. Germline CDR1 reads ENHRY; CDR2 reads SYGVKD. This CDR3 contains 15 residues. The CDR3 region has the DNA TGTGCCATCAGTGAGTTCGCAGCGCCTAACTATGGCTACACCTTC. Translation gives CAISEFAAPNYGYTF.

The CDR3 loop is CASSFGYKKEKLFF. The CDR3 nucleotides read TGTGCCAGCAGTTTCGGCTATAAGAAGGAAAAACTGTTTTTT. This chain joins TRBV6-2 or TRBV6-3 and TRBJ1-4, with D uncertain. CDR1 MNHEY and CDR2 SVGEGT come from the germline V gene. The CDR3 totals 14 residues. Trimming removed 4 bases from V and 8 bases from J, with 14 bases in between.

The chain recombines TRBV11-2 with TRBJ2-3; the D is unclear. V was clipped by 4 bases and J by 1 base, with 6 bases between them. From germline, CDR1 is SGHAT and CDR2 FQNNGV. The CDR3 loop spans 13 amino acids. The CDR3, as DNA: TGTGCCAGCAGCTCCACCCGCACAGATACGCAGTATTTT. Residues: CASSSTRTDTQYF.

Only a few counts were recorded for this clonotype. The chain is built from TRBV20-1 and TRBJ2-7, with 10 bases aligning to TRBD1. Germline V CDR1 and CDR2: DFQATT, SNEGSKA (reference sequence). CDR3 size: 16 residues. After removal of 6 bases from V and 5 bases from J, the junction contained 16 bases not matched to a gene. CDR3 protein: CSAKGPYGTGVHEQYF. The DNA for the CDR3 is TGCAGTGCAAAGGGTCCTTACGGGACAGGGGTGCACGAGCAGTACTTC.

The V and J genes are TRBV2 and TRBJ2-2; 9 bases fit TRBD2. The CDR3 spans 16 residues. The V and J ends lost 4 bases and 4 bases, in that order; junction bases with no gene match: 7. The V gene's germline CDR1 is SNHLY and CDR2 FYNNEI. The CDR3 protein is CASSGPGLAGTGELFF. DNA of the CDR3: TGTGCCAGCAGTGGACCGGGACTAGCCGGCACCGGGGAGCTGTTTTTT.

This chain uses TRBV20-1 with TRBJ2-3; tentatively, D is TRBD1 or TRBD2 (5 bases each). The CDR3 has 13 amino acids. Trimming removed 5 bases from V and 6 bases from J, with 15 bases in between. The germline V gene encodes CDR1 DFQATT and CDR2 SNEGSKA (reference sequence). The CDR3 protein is CSAEPGRPDTQYF. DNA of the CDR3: TGCAGTGCTGAGCCGGGACGGCCCGATACGCAGTATTTT.

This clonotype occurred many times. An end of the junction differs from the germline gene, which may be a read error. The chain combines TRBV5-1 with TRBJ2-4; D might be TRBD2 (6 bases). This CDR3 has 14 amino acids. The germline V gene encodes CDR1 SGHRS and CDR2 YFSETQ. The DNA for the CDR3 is TGTGCCAGCAGCTCGGGACTAGCCAAAAACATTCAGTACTTC. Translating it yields CASSSGLAKNIQYF.

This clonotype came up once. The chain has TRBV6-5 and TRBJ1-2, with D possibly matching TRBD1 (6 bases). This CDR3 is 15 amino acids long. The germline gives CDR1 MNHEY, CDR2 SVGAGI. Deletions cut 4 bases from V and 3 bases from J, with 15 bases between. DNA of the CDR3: TGTGCCAGCAGTTCAAGAGGACAGAGACACTATGGCTACACCTTC. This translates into CASSSRGQRHYGYTF.

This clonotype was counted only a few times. The CDR3 protein is CASTKEQAPYNEQFF. DNA for the CDR3: TGTGCCAGCACGAAGGAACAGGCCCCCTACAATGAGCAGTTCTTC. V usage is TRBV2 and J usage is TRBJ2-1, with D perhaps TRBD1 (5 bases). The germline gives CDR1 SNHLY, CDR2 FYNNEI. This CDR3 contains 15 residues. Trimming removed 7 bases from V and 2 bases from J, with 15 bases in between.

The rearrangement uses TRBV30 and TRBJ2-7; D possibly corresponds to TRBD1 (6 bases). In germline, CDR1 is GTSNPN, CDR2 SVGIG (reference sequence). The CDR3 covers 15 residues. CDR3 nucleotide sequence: TGTGGATTGGACACCAGGGGTTTTAGCTCCTACGAGCAGTACTTC. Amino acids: CGLDTRGFSSYEQYF.

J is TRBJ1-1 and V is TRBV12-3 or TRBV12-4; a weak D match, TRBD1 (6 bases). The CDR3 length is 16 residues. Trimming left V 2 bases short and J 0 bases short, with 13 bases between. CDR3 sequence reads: CASSLQGQAMNTEAFF. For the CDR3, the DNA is TGTGCCAGCAGTTTACAGGGGCAGGCAATGAACACTGAAGCTTTCTTT.

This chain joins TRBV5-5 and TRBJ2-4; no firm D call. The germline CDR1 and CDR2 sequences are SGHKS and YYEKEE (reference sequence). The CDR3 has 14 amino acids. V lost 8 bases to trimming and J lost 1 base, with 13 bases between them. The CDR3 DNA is TGTGCCAGTCACCGTGACACGGCCAAAAACATTCAGTACTTC. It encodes CASHRDTAKNIQYF.

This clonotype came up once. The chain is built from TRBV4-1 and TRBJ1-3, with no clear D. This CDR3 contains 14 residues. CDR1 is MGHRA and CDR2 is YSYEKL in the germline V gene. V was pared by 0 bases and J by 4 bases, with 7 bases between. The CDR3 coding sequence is TGCGCCAGCAGCCAAGAGGGTTTAGGAAACACCATATATTTT. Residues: CASSQEGLGNTIYF.

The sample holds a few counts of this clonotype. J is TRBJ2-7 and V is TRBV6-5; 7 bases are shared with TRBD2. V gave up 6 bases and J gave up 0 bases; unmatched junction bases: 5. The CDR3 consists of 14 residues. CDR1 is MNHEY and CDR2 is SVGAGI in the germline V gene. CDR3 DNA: TGTGCCAGCAGATGGGGGGGGATCTCCTACGAGCAGTACTTC. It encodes CASRWGGISYEQYF.

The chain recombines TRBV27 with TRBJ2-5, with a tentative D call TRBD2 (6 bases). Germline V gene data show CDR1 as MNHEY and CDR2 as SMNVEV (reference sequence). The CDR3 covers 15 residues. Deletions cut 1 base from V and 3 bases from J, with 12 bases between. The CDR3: CASSLFLGLEETQYF. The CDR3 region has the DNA TGTGCCAGCAGTTTATTTCTGGGACTGGAAGAGACCCAGTACTTC.